The 2 T cell receptor beta chains below come from one sample, sequenced in a study of cytomegalovirus exposure and HLA in healthy donors. The PCR ran on 60 Vbeta and 13 Jbeta primers. Produced via immunoSEQ multiplex PCR; TCRdb's table is partial and in-frame only. The sample carries around 130,000 clones, around 77% recorded once. Sequenced input: PBMCs. The receptors come from a man between 25 and 39 years old in good health and CMV-seronegative.

This clone was found a few times. J is TRBJ2-3 and V is TRBV27; D may be TRBD2 (6 bases). CDR1 and CDR2 (germline): MNHEY, SMNVEV (reference sequence). V shed 2 bases and J shed 6 bases, with 9 bases lying between them. CDR3 length: 13 amino acids. This CDR3 is CASSLRRVDTQYF. For the CDR3, the DNA is TGTGCCAGCAGTTTACGGAGGGTCGATACGCAGTATTTT.

This clone showed up just once. The gene calls are TRBV6-1 and TRBJ2-5; 8 bases fit TRBD2. V lost 1 base, J lost 4 bases, and 11 bases stayed unmatched. The germline V gene has CDR1 MNHNS and CDR2 SASEGT. This CDR3 is 17 amino acids long. CDR3 nucleotides: TGTGCCAGCAGTGAAGACCGGCGGGAGGCTGGAGTAGAGACCCAGTACTTC. Its translation: CASSEDRREAGVETQYF.